This T cell receptor beta chain originates from a study of T cells in Graves' hyperthyroidism and ophthalmopathy. TCR beta CDR3 regions were amplified from RNA transcripts. Using the HTBI primer set, a first-round RT-PCR was run on the TCR CDR3. A single record per CDR3 protein comes from TCRdb applying MiXCR to the multiplex PCR reads. The sample lists around 250,000 distinct CDR3 sequences; roughly 15% were seen once. CDR3 length: 17 residues. Per germline, CDR1 SEHNR and CDR2 FQNEAQ (reference sequence). Researchers barred patients who had uncontrolled infection, other autoimmune disease, pregnancy or lactation. Clinical symptoms, serum thyroxine, TRAb, thyroid ultrasound and orbital computed tomography established diagnosis. The blood was taken when hyperthyroidism was first diagnosed, before any ophthalmopathy symptoms showed up. On this clonotype itself: Germline and junction disagree at one end, which may indicate a read error.

The sample taken for sequencing was blood. The clonotype originates from a woman in her 40s with Graves' hyperthyroidism that later progressed to Graves' ophthalmopathy. This chain connects TRBV7-9 to TRBJ2-2; 13 nucleotides line up with TRBD2. For the CDR3, the DNA is TGTGCCGGCAGCCCCGGACTAGCGGGAGTTCAGACCGGGGAGCTGTTTTTT. As protein: CAGSPGLAGVQTGELFF.